This is a list of T cell receptor beta chains from one sample in a study of post-analysis software for immune sequencing data. TCRdb fed the PCR reads into MiXCR, producing one record per CDR3 protein. The sample has approximately 630,000 distinct CDR3 sequences, 59% seen once. Sequences were obtained from blood. The receptors originated from a girl aged 2 to 10 with multiple sclerosis. CDR3s include the opening cysteine and the closing phenylalanine or tryptophan. The size entry is marked missing in some rows and otherwise reads once, few, many or a size class.

j_gene: TRBJ2-5; abundance: -; v_gene: TRBV9; CDR3aa: CASRGVGETQYF
j_gene: TRBJ2-3; abundance: few; v_gene: TRBV29-1; CDR3aa: CSVAAIPGTDTQYF
j_gene: TRBJ2-1; abundance: -; v_gene: TRBV15; CDR3aa: CATSRAHGAGGMDEQFF
j_gene: -; abundance: once; v_gene: TRBV7-2; CDR3aa: CASSVLAGVETQYF
j_gene: TRBJ2-1; abundance: -; v_gene: TRBV29-1; CDR3aa: CSVEDPGNGEQFF
j_gene: TRBJ1-1; abundance: few; v_gene: TRBV20-1; CDR3aa: CSARGGGPNTEAFF
j_gene: TRBJ2-5; abundance: few; v_gene: TRBV6-1; CDR3aa: CASSAYTGTSQETQYF
j_gene: TRBJ2-1; abundance: -; v_gene: TRBV3-1; CDR3aa: CASSPRSGRAIKFF
j_gene: TRBJ1-1; abundance: -; v_gene: TRBV12-3/TRBV12-4; CDR3aa: CASSFPDRGQNTEAFF
j_gene: TRBJ2-1; abundance: -; v_gene: TRBV5-1; CDR3aa: CASSVREGPDEQFF
j_gene: TRBJ2-6; abundance: few; v_gene: TRBV5-1; CDR3aa: CASSLEWSGANVLTF
j_gene: TRBJ2-7; abundance: once; v_gene: TRBV10-3; CDR3aa: CAISPGDTYEQYF
j_gene: TRBJ2-3; abundance: -; v_gene: TRBV29-1; CDR3aa: CSVEDGPATTQYF
j_gene: TRBJ2-7; abundance: -; v_gene: TRBV5-1; CDR3aa: CASRRDGGSYEQYF
j_gene: TRBJ2-1; abundance: -; v_gene: TRBV12-3/TRBV12-4; CDR3aa: CASSPSSGTHNEQFF
j_gene: TRBJ1-4; abundance: -; v_gene: TRBV11-2; CDR3aa: CASSLTGSEELFF
j_gene: TRBJ1-2; abundance: -; v_gene: TRBV20-1; CDR3aa: CSARSGGAVGYTF
j_gene: TRBJ2-5; abundance: -; v_gene: TRBV12-3/TRBV12-4; CDR3aa: CASSLGDGALKQETQYF
j_gene: TRBJ2-7; abundance: -; v_gene: TRBV18; CDR3aa: CASSPYGKPYEQYF
j_gene: TRBJ2-5; abundance: once; v_gene: TRBV2; CDR3aa: CASSEQTGELETQYF
j_gene: TRBJ2-3; abundance: -; v_gene: TRBV5-1; CDR3aa: CASSSLAGGRSSTDTQYF
j_gene: TRBJ1-6; abundance: -; v_gene: TRBV25-1; CDR3aa: CASSRTTGPGGSPLHF
j_gene: TRBJ2-5; abundance: -; v_gene: TRBV20-1; CDR3aa: CSAIPRGRWETQYF
j_gene: TRBJ1-3; abundance: -; v_gene: TRBV12-3/TRBV12-4; CDR3aa: CASSFGGNTIYF
j_gene: TRBJ2-7; abundance: -; v_gene: TRBV6-2/TRBV6-3; CDR3aa: CASSPRVEQYF
j_gene: TRBJ2-7; abundance: -; v_gene: TRBV30; CDR3aa: CAWSVGGLGNEQYF
j_gene: TRBJ2-3; abundance: -; v_gene: TRBV5-1; CDR3aa: CASRGYMAAGGQDTQYF
j_gene: TRBJ2-1; abundance: -; v_gene: TRBV12-3/TRBV12-4; CDR3aa: CASSFRGGGASYNEQFF
j_gene: TRBJ2-3; abundance: -; v_gene: TRBV6-6; CDR3aa: CASSDTKDSTDTQYF
j_gene: TRBJ2-1; abundance: -; v_gene: TRBV5-1; CDR3aa: CASWLLAGASNEQFF
j_gene: TRBJ2-6; abundance: few; v_gene: TRBV6-2/TRBV6-3; CDR3aa: CASSQFTGGGANVLTF
j_gene: TRBJ2-1; abundance: -; v_gene: TRBV5-1; CDR3aa: CASSFHLAGVDNEQFF
j_gene: TRBJ2-1; abundance: -; v_gene: TRBV7-2; CDR3aa: CASRASGGLYNEQFF
j_gene: TRBJ2-1; abundance: -; v_gene: TRBV4-3; CDR3aa: CASSRKSQHEQFF
j_gene: TRBJ2-3; abundance: -; v_gene: TRBV15; CDR3aa: CATSRERGLRTDTQYF
j_gene: TRBJ2-7; abundance: -; v_gene: TRBV9; CDR3aa: CASSLGTGEYEQYF
j_gene: TRBJ1-1; abundance: -; v_gene: TRBV12-3/TRBV12-4; CDR3aa: CASSLEVGTGMNTEAFF
j_gene: TRBJ2-1; abundance: once; v_gene: TRBV2; CDR3aa: CAGSGGRNNEQFF
j_gene: TRBJ2-1; abundance: -; v_gene: TRBV29-1; CDR3aa: CSVYRANERFF
j_gene: TRBJ2-3; abundance: -; v_gene: TRBV7-3; CDR3aa: CASSFTQGLTQDTQYF
j_gene: TRBJ2-6; abundance: -; v_gene: TRBV5-6; CDR3aa: CASRVPGANVLTF
j_gene: -; abundance: -; v_gene: TRBV10-3; CDR3aa: CAISDDVGETQYF